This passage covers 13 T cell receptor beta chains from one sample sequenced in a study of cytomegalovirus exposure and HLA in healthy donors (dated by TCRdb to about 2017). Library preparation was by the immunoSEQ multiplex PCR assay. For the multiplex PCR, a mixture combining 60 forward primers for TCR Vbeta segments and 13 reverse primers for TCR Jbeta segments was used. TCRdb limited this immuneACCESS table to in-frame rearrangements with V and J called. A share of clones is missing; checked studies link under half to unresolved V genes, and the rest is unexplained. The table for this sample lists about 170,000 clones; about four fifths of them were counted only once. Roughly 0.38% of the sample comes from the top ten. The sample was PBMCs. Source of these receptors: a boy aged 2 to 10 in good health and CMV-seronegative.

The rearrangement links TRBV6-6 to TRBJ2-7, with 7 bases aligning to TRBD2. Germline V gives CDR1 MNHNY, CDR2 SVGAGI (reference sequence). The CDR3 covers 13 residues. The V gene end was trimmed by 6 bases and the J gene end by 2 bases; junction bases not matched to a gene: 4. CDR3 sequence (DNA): TGTGCCAGCAGCTTCGGGACTACCTACGAGCAGTACTTC. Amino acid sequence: CASSFGTTYEQYF.

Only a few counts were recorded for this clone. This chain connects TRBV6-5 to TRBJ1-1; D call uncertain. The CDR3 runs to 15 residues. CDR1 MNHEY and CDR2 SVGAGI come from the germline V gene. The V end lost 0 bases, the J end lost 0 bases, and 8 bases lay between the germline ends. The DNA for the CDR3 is TGTGCCAGCAGTTACTCGATCAGTTTGAACACTGAAGCTTTCTTT. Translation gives CASSYSISLNTEAFF.

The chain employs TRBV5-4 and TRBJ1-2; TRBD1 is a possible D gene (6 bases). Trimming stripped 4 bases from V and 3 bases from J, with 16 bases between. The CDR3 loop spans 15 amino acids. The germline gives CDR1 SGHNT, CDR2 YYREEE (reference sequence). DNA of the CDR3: TGTGCCAGCAGCCCCCAGTACAGGGCCCACTATGGCTACACCTTC. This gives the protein CASSPQYRAHYGYTF.

The CDR3 loop is CASSQDSGSYNSPLHF. In DNA form, the CDR3 reads TGTGCCAGCAGCCAAGATTCGGGTTCCTATAATTCACCCCTCCACTTT. The chain uses TRBV14 and TRBJ1-6; D gene ambiguous. This CDR3 is 16 amino acids long. The germline V and J ends were trimmed by 0 bases and 1 base, with 7 bases remaining between them. The V gene's germline CDR1 is SGHDN and CDR2 FVKESK.

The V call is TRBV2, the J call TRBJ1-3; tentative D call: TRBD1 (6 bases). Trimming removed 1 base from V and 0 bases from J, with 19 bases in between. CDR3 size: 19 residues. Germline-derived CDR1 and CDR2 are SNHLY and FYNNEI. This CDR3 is CASSEGGTLETLSGNTIYF. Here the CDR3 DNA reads TGTGCCAGCAGTGAAGGGGGGACACTGGAAACTCTCTCTGGAAACACCATATATTTT.

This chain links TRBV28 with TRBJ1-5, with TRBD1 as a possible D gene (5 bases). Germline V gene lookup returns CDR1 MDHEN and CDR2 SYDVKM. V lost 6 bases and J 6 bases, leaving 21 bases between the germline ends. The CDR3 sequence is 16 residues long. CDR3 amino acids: CASRPEGGALGQPQHF. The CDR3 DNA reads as TGTGCCAGCAGACCAGAGGGCGGGGCGCTGGGTCAGCCCCAGCATTTT.

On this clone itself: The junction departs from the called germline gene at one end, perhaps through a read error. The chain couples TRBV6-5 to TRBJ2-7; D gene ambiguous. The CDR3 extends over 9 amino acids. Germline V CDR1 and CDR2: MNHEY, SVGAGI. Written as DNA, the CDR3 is TGTGCCACCTCAATAGCATCCCACTTC. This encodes CATSIASHF.

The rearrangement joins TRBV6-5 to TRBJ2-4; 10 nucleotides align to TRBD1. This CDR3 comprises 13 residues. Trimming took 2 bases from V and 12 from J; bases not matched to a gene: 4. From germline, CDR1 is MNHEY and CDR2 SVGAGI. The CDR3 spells CASSYRDRGSQYF. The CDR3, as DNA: TGTGCCAGCAGTTACAGGGACAGGGGATCTCAGTACTTC.

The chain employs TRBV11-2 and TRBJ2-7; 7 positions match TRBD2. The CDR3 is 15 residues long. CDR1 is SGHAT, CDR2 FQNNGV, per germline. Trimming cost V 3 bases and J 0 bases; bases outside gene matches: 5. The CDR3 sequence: CASSFSGTVSYEQYF. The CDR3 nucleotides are TGTGCCAGCAGCTTCAGCGGGACGGTCTCCTACGAGCAGTACTTC. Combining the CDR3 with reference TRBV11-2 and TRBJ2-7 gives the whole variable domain EAGVAQSPRYKIIEKRQSVAFWCNPISGHATLYWYQQILGQGPKLLIQFQNNGVVDDSQLPKDRFSAERLKGVDSTLKIQPAKLEDSAVYLCASSFSGTVSYEQYFGPGTRLTVT.

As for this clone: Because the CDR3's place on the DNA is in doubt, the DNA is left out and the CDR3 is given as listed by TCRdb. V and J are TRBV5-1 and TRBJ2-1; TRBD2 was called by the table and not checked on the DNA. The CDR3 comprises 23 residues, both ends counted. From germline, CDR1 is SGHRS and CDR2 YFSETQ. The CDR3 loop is CASSPPGLMGPTMSSSSLNEQFF.

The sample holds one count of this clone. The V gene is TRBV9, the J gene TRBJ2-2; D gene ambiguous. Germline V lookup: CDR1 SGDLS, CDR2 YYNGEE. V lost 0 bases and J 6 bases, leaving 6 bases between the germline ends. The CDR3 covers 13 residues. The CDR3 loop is CASSVGTPGELFF. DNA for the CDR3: TGTGCCAGCAGCGTAGGCACTCCCGGGGAGCTGTTTTTT.

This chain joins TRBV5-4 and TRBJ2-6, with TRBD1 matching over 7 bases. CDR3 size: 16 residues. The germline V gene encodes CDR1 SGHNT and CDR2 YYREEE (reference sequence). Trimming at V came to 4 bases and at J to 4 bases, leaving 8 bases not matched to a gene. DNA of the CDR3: TGTGCCAGCAGCCCTTTAACAGGGGCCGGGGCCAACGTCCTGACTTTC. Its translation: CASSPLTGAGANVLTF.

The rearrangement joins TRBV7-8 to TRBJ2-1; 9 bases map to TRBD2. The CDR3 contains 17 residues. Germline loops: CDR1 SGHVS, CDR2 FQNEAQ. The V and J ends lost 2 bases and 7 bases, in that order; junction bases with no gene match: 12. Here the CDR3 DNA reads TGTGCCAGCAGCTTAAGGATGGCGGGAGGGCCGGGGAATGAGCAGTTCTTC. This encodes CASSLRMAGGPGNEQFF.